This entry features one TCR beta chain sequence. The source of the sample is a study of CD8+ T cells in alopecia areata. RNA, once extracted, was reverse transcribed into cDNA for use as the sequencing template. Generated by immunoSEQ multiplex PCR, the TCRdb table keeps only in-frame clones and is missing some. This sample has about 180,000 clones, with 65% to 75% found just once. Sequenced material: CD8+ T cells sorted from blood, taken at week 0. This receptor was taken from a human donor with alopecia areata.

The CDR3, as DNA: TGTGCCTTCGGGACGGATACAAATTCACCCCTCCACTTT. It translates to CAFGTDTNSPLHF. V and J are TRBV30 and TRBJ1-6; tentative D call: TRBD1 (5 bases). The CDR3 has 13 amino acids. V was pared by 7 bases and J by 7 bases, with 14 bases between. Germline lookup yields CDR1 GTSNPN and CDR2 SVGIG (reference sequence).